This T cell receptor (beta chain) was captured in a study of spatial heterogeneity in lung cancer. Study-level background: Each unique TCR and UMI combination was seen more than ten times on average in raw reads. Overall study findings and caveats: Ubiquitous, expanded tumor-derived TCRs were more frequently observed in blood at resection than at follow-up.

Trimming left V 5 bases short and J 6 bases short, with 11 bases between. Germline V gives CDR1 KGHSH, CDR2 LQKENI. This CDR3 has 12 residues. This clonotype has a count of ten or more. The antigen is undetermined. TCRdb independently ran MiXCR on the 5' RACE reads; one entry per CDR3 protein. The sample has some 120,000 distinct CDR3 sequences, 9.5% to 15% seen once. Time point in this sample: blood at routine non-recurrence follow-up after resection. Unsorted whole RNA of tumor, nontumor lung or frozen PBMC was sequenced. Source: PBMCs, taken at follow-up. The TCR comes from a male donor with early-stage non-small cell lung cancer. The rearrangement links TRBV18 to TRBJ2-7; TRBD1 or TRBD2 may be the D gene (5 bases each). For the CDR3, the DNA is TGTGCCAGCTCAGAGGGACGCCTCGAGCAGTACTTC. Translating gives CASSEGRLEQYF. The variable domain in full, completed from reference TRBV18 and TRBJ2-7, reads NAGVMQNPRHLVRRRGQEARLRCSPMKGHSHVYWYRQLPEEGLKFMVYLQKENIIDESGMPKERFSAEFPKEGPSILRIQQVVRGDSAAYFCASSEGRLEQYFGPGTRLTVT.